A single sample gave rise to the 3 T cell receptor beta chains below, sequenced in a study of CD8+CD57+ T cells in acquired aplastic anemia. Previously, flow cytometry had revealed CD8+CD57+ cell expansion in the patients chosen for sequencing. CDR3 and TCR beta VDJ profiling relied on a genomic DNA template. TCRdb reprocessed the reads via MiXCR and lists one record per CDR3 protein. Altogether 450,000 to 600,000 distinct CDR3 sequences are present, around 30% being singletons, with the ten largest covering 0.82%. Sequencing was carried out using sorted CD4+, CD8+, or CD8+CD57+ T cells (not recorded which) from PBMCs. The receptors originated from a human donor with aplastic anemia.

This clonotype was detected many times. The V gene is TRBV2, the J gene TRBJ1-6; the D gene is possibly TRBD1 (6 bases). The CDR3 length is 16 residues. CDR1 is SNHLY and CDR2 is FYNNEI in the germline V gene. V was trimmed by 5 bases and J by 7 bases, leaving 18 bases between them. As DNA, the CDR3 is TGTGCCAGCAGTTCACGGACCCCGGGACAAAATTCACCCCTCCACTTT. Residues: CASSSRTPGQNSPLHF.

This clonotype has only a few counts. The CDR3 nucleotides are TGTGCCTGGGGCCTAGCAGGGGGCGCTAGCTATGGCTACACCTTC. Protein: CAWGLAGGASYGYTF. J is TRBJ1-2 and V is TRBV30; 8 positions agree with TRBD1. There are 15 residues in the CDR3. Losses at the gene ends were 5 bases for V and 4 bases for J; bases not matched to a gene: 12. Germline assignment: CDR1 GTSNPN and CDR2 SVGIG (reference sequence).

This clonotype occurred many times. This rearrangement joins TRBV16 to TRBJ1-6; D may be TRBD1 (6 bases). Germline lookup yields CDR1 KGHSY and CDR2 FQNENV. Between the trimmed V and J ends, which lost 1 base and 1 base, there was a span of 8 bases. The CDR3 loop spans 16 amino acids. CDR3 nucleotides: TGTGCCAGCAGCCAATACAGGGCATCCTATAATTCACCCCTCCACTTT. Translated, it gives CASSQYRASYNSPLHF.